Presented here are 16 T cell receptor beta chains from one specimen sequenced in a study of a mutant IDH1 vaccine in newly diagnosed glioma. Sequencing used immunoSEQ multiplex PCR; TCRdb keeps in-frame clones, though not all of them. The table lists 15,000 or so clones, around 95% of them singletons. Noted time point: baseline, week 1 (first vaccination visit). The treatment denotes: pre-vaccination baseline after standard-of-care therapy. The sequenced sample was peripheral blood mononuclear cells (PBMCs), obtained from a glioma patient treated with radiotherapy, temozolomide or both. The receptors derive from a woman aged 18 to 35 with glioma. Some clones in this sample may be carry-over from other donors' samples.

The gene calls are TRBV29-1 and TRBJ2-1; the match to TRBD2 covers 7 bases. Trimming cost V 3 bases and J 4 bases; bases outside gene matches: 3. This CDR3 region has 13 residues. Germline V gene lookup returns CDR1 SQVTM and CDR2 ANQGSEA. The CDR3 sequence is CSVDLAVYNEQFF. As DNA, the CDR3 is TGCAGCGTTGACCTAGCGGTTTACAATGAGCAGTTCTTC.

The rearrangement links TRBV7-9 to TRBJ1-1, with a possible D match to TRBD1 (5 bases). Trimming cost V 3 bases and J 1 base, with 15 bases left between them. The germline V gene has CDR1 SEHNR and CDR2 FQNEAQ (reference sequence). The CDR3 spans 16 residues. The CDR3 protein is CASSFRGAKENTEAFF. CDR3 DNA: TGTGCCAGCAGCTTTAGAGGGGCGAAGGAGAACACTGAAGCTTTCTTT.

The chain joins TRBV4-3 to TRBJ2-1, with TRBD2 matching over 13 bases. Looked up from germline, CDR1 is LGHNA and CDR2 is YSLEER. The CDR3 loop spans 16 amino acids. V lost 0 bases to trimming and J lost 8 bases; unmatched junction nucleotides: 4. The chain's CDR3 is CASSQELAGGPDEQFF. CDR3 nucleotides: TGCGCCAGCAGCCAAGAACTAGCGGGAGGGCCGGATGAGCAGTTCTTC.

This clone showed up just once. CDR3 in DNA: TGTGCCAGCAGCTTAGGGGGCAGGAGCACTGAAGCTTTCTTT. Its protein is CASSLGGRSTEAFF. The gene calls are TRBV11-2 and TRBJ1-1; possible D gene TRBD1, 5 bases. The CDR3 has 14 amino acids. V lost 1 base and J 4 bases, leaving 10 bases between the germline ends. Looked up from germline, CDR1 is SGHAT and CDR2 is FQNNGV.

The rearrangement uses TRBV2 and TRBJ2-2, with 8 bases lining up with TRBD2. The CDR3 spans 14 residues. Germline values: CDR1 SNHLY, CDR2 FYNNEI. CDR3 nucleotide sequence: TGTGCGGGCCGGGAGGGCACTAACACCGGGGAGCTGTTTTTT. Translating gives CAGREGTNTGELFF. Together with reference TRBV2 and TRBJ2-2, the CDR3 gives the full variable domain: EPEVTQTPSHQVTQMGQEVILRCVPISNHLYFYWYRQILGQKVEFLVSFYNNEISEKSEIFDDQFSVERPDGSNFTLKIRSTKLEDSAMYFCAGREGTNTGELFFGEGSRLTVL.

V and J are TRBV5-5 and TRBJ2-1; D perhaps matches TRBD2 (6 bases). The CDR3 extends over 16 amino acids. V gave up 4 bases and J gave up 0 bases, with 14 bases separating them. Per germline, CDR1 SGHKS and CDR2 YYEKEE (reference sequence). The CDR3 sequence: CASSRAGGSSYNEQFF. The CDR3 DNA reads as TGTGCCAGCAGCCGAGCCGGGGGAAGCTCCTACAATGAGCAGTTCTTC. Supplemented by reference TRBV5-5 and TRBJ2-1, the full variable domain reads DAGVTQSPTHLIKTRGQQVTLRCSPISGHKSVSWYQQVLGQGPQFIFQYYEKEERGRGNFPDRFSARQFPNYSSELNVNALLLGDSALYLCASSRAGGSSYNEQFFGPGTRLTVL.

The J gene is TRBJ1-2, the V gene TRBV5-4; D gene unclear. The V gene's germline CDR1 is SGHNT and CDR2 YYREEE (reference sequence). V lost 3 bases and J 7 bases, leaving 19 bases between the germline ends. CDR3 length: 15 amino acids. The CDR3 region has the DNA TGTGCCAGCAGCTCACGGAAAGATAGTTGGGCTGGCTACACCTTC. Encoded protein: CASSSRKDSWAGYTF.

This sequence joins TRBV2 and TRBJ2-2, with D unresolved. The V gene's germline CDR1 is SNHLY and CDR2 FYNNEI. The CDR3 contains 14 residues. The V end lost 4 bases, the J end lost 0 bases, and 6 bases lay between the germline ends. CDR3 sequence: CASSVLSNTGELFF. DNA of the CDR3: TGTGCCAGCAGTGTTCTCTCGAACACCGGGGAGCTGTTTTTT.

The gene calls are TRBV5-4 and TRBJ2-5; 8 bases align to TRBD1. Germline V gene data show CDR1 as SGHNT and CDR2 as YYREEE (reference sequence). The V and J ends lost 4 bases and 1 base, in that order; junction bases with no gene match: 3. This CDR3 is 14 amino acids long. CDR3 protein: CASSDTGGQETQYF. CDR3 nucleotide sequence: TGTGCCAGCAGCGACACAGGGGGCCAAGAGACCCAGTACTTC.

The chain carries TRBV6-5 and TRBJ2-1, with 13 bases fitting TRBD2. CDR1 and CDR2 from the germline V gene are MNHEY and SVGAGI. V lost 7 bases and J lost 14; bases outside the gene matches: 14. This CDR3 comprises 15 residues. The CDR3, as DNA: TGTGCCAGCAATAGACTAGCGGGGGGACAAAGCGTTGAGTTCTTC. This codes for CASNRLAGGQSVEFF.

The chain employs TRBV6-6 and TRBJ2-3, with D uncertain. There are 14 residues in the CDR3. V gave up 5 bases and J gave up 4 bases, with 13 bases separating them. CDR1 and CDR2 from the germline V gene are MNHNY and SVGAGI (reference sequence). CDR3: CASSLEQAADTQYF. Here the CDR3 DNA reads TGTGCCAGCAGTCTGGAGCAAGCTGCAGATACGCAGTATTTT.

The rearrangement uses TRBV29-1 and TRBJ1-1; D not resolved. With 5 bases removed from V and 5 bases from J, the gap between germline ends came to 6 bases. CDR1 and CDR2 from the germline V gene are SQVTM and ANQGSEA. CDR3 size: 10 residues. This CDR3 is CSVQVTEAFF. CDR3 sequence (DNA): TGCAGCGTTCAGGTAACTGAAGCTTTCTTT.

The chain uses TRBV2 and TRBJ2-5; no firm D call. There are 12 residues in the CDR3. V was trimmed by 5 bases and J by 5 bases, leaving 9 bases between them. CDR1 SNHLY and CDR2 FYNNEI come from the germline V gene. The CDR3 protein is CASSLTGETQYF. For the CDR3, the DNA is TGTGCCAGCAGTTTGACCGGTGAGACCCAGTACTTC.

The V gene is TRBV4-3, the J gene TRBJ1-2; D uncertain. The CDR3 runs 15 residues. Trimming left V 0 bases short and J 4 bases short, with 12 bases between. CDR1 and CDR2 (germline): LGHNA, YSLEER. The CDR3 region is CASSQDWFRLYGYTF. The CDR3 coding sequence is TGCGCCAGCAGCCAAGATTGGTTCAGACTCTATGGCTACACCTTC.

The rearrangement links TRBV4-1 to TRBJ1-2, with 8 bases identical to TRBD1. The CDR3 has 15 amino acids. CDR1 and CDR2 from the germline V gene are MGHRA and YSYEKL. The V and J ends lost 5 bases and 4 bases, in that order; junction bases with no gene match: 9. CDR3 nucleotide sequence: TGCGCCAGCAGCGCCCAGACAGGGGTCACCTATGGCTACACCTTC. It yields the protein CASSAQTGVTYGYTF.

The genes are TRBV5-4 and TRBJ2-1, with TRBD2 matching 9 bases. The CDR3 totals 14 residues. V lost 3 bases, J lost 2 bases, and 0 bases stayed unmatched. Germline loops: CDR1 SGHNT, CDR2 YYREEE (reference sequence). DNA of the CDR3: TGTGCCAGCAGCTCTAGCGGGACCTACAATGAGCAGTTCTTC. Translation: CASSSSGTYNEQFF.